Listed here are 14 T cell receptor beta chains from one sample, sequenced in a study of blood T cell repertoires in COVID-19. Produced via immunoSEQ multiplex PCR; TCRdb's table is partial and in-frame only. The sample consists of about 47,000 clones, roughly 63% of them appearing once. The sequenced sample consisted of peripheral blood. Every receptor here comes from a man aged 80 or over with acute or convalescent COVID-19.

The chain has TRBV3-1 (or the pseudogene TRBV3-2) and TRBJ1-6, with D possibly TRBD1 on 6 matching bases. V lost 1 base to trimming and J lost 9 bases, with 16 bases between them. The germline gives CDR1 LGHDT, CDR2 YNNKEL (reference sequence). This CDR3 region has 16 residues. In DNA, the CDR3 is TGTGCCAGCAGCCAAGGCCCGGGAGGGGGTAGTTCACCCCTCCACTTT. It is translated as CASSQGPGGGSSPLHF.

The table lists this clone with a few counts. This chain links TRBV7-9 with TRBJ2-5; 8 bases are shared with TRBD2. The CDR3 runs 16 residues. V shed 4 bases and J 4 bases; nucleotides not matched to a gene: 11. From germline, CDR1 is SEHNR and CDR2 FQNEAQ (reference sequence). Here the CDR3 reads CASSWTSLGGAETQYF. The CDR3, as DNA: TGTGCCAGCAGCTGGACTAGCTTGGGTGGAGCAGAGACCCAGTACTTC. Variable domain in full (rest from reference TRBV7-9 and TRBJ2-5): DTGVSQNPRHKITKRGQNVTFRCDPISEHNRLYWYRQTLGQGPEFLTYFQNEAQLEKSRLLSDRFSAERPKGSFSTLEIQRTEQGDSAMYLCASSWTSLGGAETQYFGPGTRLLVL.

V usage is TRBV7-9 and J usage is TRBJ2-2, with D unclear. Germline CDR1 and CDR2: SEHNR and FQNEAQ (reference sequence). V dropped 0 bases and J dropped 0 bases, with 8 bases sitting between them. This CDR3 is 16 amino acids long. In nucleotides, the CDR3 is TGTGCCAGCAGCTTAGCTAGCACTGCGAACACCGGGGAGCTGTTTTTT. Its translation is CASSLASTANTGELFF.

This sequence joins TRBV6-5 and TRBJ2-7, with D maybe TRBD1 (5 bases). Deletions cut 5 bases from V and 1 base from J, with 6 bases between. Per germline, CDR1 MNHEY and CDR2 SVGAGI. The CDR3 sequence is 12 residues long. The CDR3 spells CASSRQSYEQYF. The CDR3 DNA reads as TGTGCCAGCAGTAGACAGTCCTACGAGCAGTACTTC.

This clone occurred many times. This chain links TRBV3-1 (or the pseudogene TRBV3-2) with TRBJ2-3; D remains ambiguous. Germline CDR1 reads LGHDT; CDR2 reads YNNKEL (reference sequence). The CDR3 contains 16 residues. Trimming left V 4 bases short and J 0 bases short, with 14 bases between. DNA of the CDR3: TGTGCCAGCAGCCCCGGCGGAAGTGCTAGCACAGATACGCAGTATTTT. This sequence encodes CASSPGGSASTDTQYF.

This chain uses TRBV18 with TRBJ1-2; 7 bases are shared with TRBD1. The CDR3 totals 15 residues. Unmatched junction bases numbered 6, after V lost 3 bases and J lost 2 bases. CDR1 and CDR2 (germline): KGHSH, LQKENI. CDR3 loop: CASSPRQGRNYGYTF. The CDR3 DNA is TGTGCCAGCTCACCCCGACAGGGAAGGAACTATGGCTACACCTTC.

This chain links TRBV27 with TRBJ2-1; 8 positions match TRBD2. Germline lookup yields CDR1 MNHEY and CDR2 SMNVEV (reference sequence). V was pared by 7 bases and J by 0 bases, with 17 bases of the junction left unmatched. This CDR3 is built from 19 residues. CDR3 region: CASTRGGLAAIGSYNEQFF. CDR3 in DNA: TGTGCCAGCACCAGAGGAGGACTAGCCGCGATTGGCTCCTACAATGAGCAGTTCTTC.

The chain recombines TRBV5-1 with TRBJ2-1; possibly TRBD1 for D (6 bases). Germline CDR1 SGHRS, CDR2 YFSETQ. The CDR3 totals 16 residues. V lost 0 bases and J lost 6, with 16 bases in between. The CDR3 DNA is TGCGCCAGCAGCTTGGGAGCTGGGGGCTTTCCCAATGAGCAGTTCTTC. Encoded protein: CASSLGAGGFPNEQFF.

CDR3 DNA: TGCGCCAGCAGCCAAGATCCGTCAGGGGAACCTGGGGCCAACGTCCTGACTTTC. Translating it yields CASSQDPSGEPGANVLTF. The rearrangement joins TRBV4-1 to TRBJ2-6; tentative D call: TRBD1 (6 bases). The CDR3 covers 18 residues. V lost 0 bases to trimming and J lost 2 bases, with 14 bases between them. Germline loops: CDR1 MGHRA, CDR2 YSYEKL.

The chain joins TRBV7-8 to TRBJ1-2; D is unresolved. CDR3 length: 13 residues. V was clipped by 4 bases and J by 9 bases, with 15 bases between them. The germline V gene has CDR1 SGHVS and CDR2 FQNEAQ. The DNA of the CDR3 is TGTGCCAGCAGCTCAACTACCCTTATTAGCTACACCTTC. Its protein product is CASSSTTLISYTF.

The V gene is TRBV29-1, the J gene TRBJ1-2, with 9 bases matching TRBD1. V gave up 4 bases and J gave up 6 bases; unmatched junction bases: 6. Germline V gene sequence: CDR1 SQVTM, CDR2 ANQGSEA. The CDR3 sequence is 13 residues long. The CDR3 DNA reads TGCAGCGTTGGGGACAGGGAAGGTCATGGCTACACCTTC. Its protein product is CSVGDREGHGYTF.

The rearrangement joins TRBV19 to TRBJ1-1, with TRBD1 as a possible D gene (5 bases). Per germline, CDR1 LNHDA and CDR2 SQIVND (reference sequence). V lost 8 bases to trimming and J lost 9 bases, with 22 bases between them. This CDR3 comprises 14 residues. The chain's CDR3 is CASFSGVNLGQAFF. The DNA of the CDR3 is TGTGCCAGTTTCTCGGGGGTTAACCTGGGGCAAGCTTTCTTT.

The chain is built from TRBV29-1 and TRBJ2-2; a weak D match, TRBD1 (5 bases). Trimming took 6 bases from V and 6 from J, leaving 8 bases between them. The CDR3 is made up of 11 amino acids. CDR1 SQVTM and CDR2 ANQGSEA come from the germline V gene. The CDR3 DNA reads as TGCAGCGTAACACAGGCCGGGGAGCTGTTTTTT. Protein product: CSVTQAGELFF.

The chain is built from TRBV18 and TRBJ1-1; D not resolved. The CDR3 runs 13 residues. Germline assignment: CDR1 KGHSH and CDR2 LQKENI. V gave up 3 bases and J gave up 1 base, with 6 bases separating them. CDR3: CASSPAQNTEAFF. The DNA for the CDR3 is TGTGCCAGCTCACCGGCTCAGAACACTGAAGCTTTCTTT.